The clone carrying this T cell receptor beta chain was found once. Its cognate antigen is unknown. Amplification used 60 Vbeta primers and 13 Jbeta primers. TCRdb keeps only in-frame clones here, not all; method: immunoSEQ multiplex PCR. The sample comprises some 120,000 clones, roughly 82% of which are singletons, and 9.5% to 15% rests with the top ten. This CDR3 region has 13 residues. V was clipped by 7 bases and J by 6 bases; unmatched bases: 9. Germline V lookup: CDR1 SQVTM, CDR2 ANQGSEA. This record comes from a study of cytomegalovirus exposure and HLA in healthy donors. Looking at the study overall: Earlier, some 180 million T cells were analyzed, and about 100 million unique TCR beta sequences were found among them.

Notes on the study in general: The later analysis indicated that the majority of CMV-associated TCR beta chains appeared HLA-restricted. In a later analysis, an Asian-associated ancestry cluster reportedly showed fewer N-insertions than the approximately 640-donor mean. More clonal expansion characterized HLA-associated TCR beta chains than equally common others in a later analysis.

Material for sequencing was PBMCs. This clonotype was obtained from a woman aged 35 to 49 in good health and CMV-seropositive. This chain connects TRBV29-1 to TRBJ2-1; 7 bases line up with TRBD1. The CDR3 coding sequence is TGCAGCGCCAGACAGGGATCCCTCAATGAGCAGTTCTTC. Its protein product is CSARQGSLNEQFF.